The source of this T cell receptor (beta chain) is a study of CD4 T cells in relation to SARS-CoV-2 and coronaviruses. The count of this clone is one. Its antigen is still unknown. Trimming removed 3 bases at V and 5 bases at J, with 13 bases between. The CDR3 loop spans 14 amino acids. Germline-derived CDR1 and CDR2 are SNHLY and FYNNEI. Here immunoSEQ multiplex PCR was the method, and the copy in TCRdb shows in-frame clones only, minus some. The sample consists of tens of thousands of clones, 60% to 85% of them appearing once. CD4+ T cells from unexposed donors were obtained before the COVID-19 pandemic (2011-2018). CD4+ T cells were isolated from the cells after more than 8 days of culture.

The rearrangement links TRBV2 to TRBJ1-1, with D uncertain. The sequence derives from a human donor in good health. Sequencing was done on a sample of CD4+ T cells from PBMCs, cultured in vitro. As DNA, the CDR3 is TGTGCCAGCAGTGAGGAGAGGGCGAGGACTGAAGCTTTCTTT. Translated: CASSEERARTEAFF.